This entry describes one TCR beta chain. This receptor's antigen is unknown. No much larger clone is present one base from it, and per-base qualities are unavailable. This sample was taken from a study of cytomegalovirus exposure and HLA in healthy donors (dated by TCRdb to between 2016 and 2019). Some background on the complete study: An earlier analysis of some 600 of the donors reported approximately 260 Gb of sequence data and around 100 million unique TCR beta sequences obtained from 150 million to 200 million T cells. An early release covering over 500 HLA-typed donors comprised 300 to 350 gigabases of sequencing data and 85 million to 100 million unique TCR sequences. Among the 398 genotyped donors, under 90% belonged to the genetic ancestry cluster associated with self-reported Caucasian donors. The study aimed to test whether cataloging public T cell receptors could reveal signatures of past pathogen exposure. The T cell repertoires of some 700 subjects were profiled by immunosequencing and related to cytomegalovirus serostatus. Besides the first cohort of roughly 660 subjects, a separate validation cohort made up of over 100 different subjects was used. To predict cytomegalovirus infection status, the study brought together high-throughput TCR immunosequencing, statistical association of individual TCRs with disease status, and machine learning. A later analysis re-examined previously published TCR beta repertoires from just over 650 donors and added high-resolution HLA genotyping to investigate patterns of TCR occurrence. In the later analysis, no new phenotypic data were used to find candidate immune exposures; instead, reliance was placed on TCR beta sequences and their occurrence across donors. In an earlier analysis of roughly 600 of the donors, high-throughput TCR beta sequencing was used to judge whether each TCR beta V gene segment behaved as functional or pseudogenic. Donor age, sex, ethnicity and CMV serostatus were compiled alongside the repertoire data. In a later genetic analysis, genome-wide SNP genotypes for about 55% of the roughly 700 donors were used, and that subset was treated as a discovery cohort. Every repertoire in the discovery cohort had been generated on one and the same sequencing platform. HLA typing included class I and class II loci at four-digit resolution. The number of donors typed differed by locus, with about 620-630 for A, B, C, DRB1 and DQB1, 522 for DQA1, 600 to 610 for DPA1, and some 450 for DPB1. Because of strong linkage in the cohort, four to six DR-DQ haplotypes were treated as single units for association and clustering. Among over 350 genotyped donors of the cohort, an average of roughly 240,000 unique TCR beta nucleotide sequences were sequenced per donor, 15% to 20% of them non-productive.

Libraries were made using the immunoSEQ multiplex PCR assay. For the multiplex PCR, a mixture combining 60 forward primers for TCR Vbeta segments and 13 reverse primers for TCR Jbeta segments was used. A multiplex PCR assay on genomic DNA amplified the CDR3 region of rearranged TCR beta genes. Amplified TCR beta libraries were sequenced as 87-base-pair reads on the Illumina HiSeq System. Per the source publication's procedure: Across the 640 or so repertoires, a later analysis counted some 80 million unique TCR beta chains, some 11 million of which were shared by at least two donors. Raw reads were error-corrected and collapsed into unique sequences by a nearest-neighbor algorithm in which closely related sequences were merged to remove PCR and sequencing errors. To assign V, D and J gene segments, CDR3 sequences were aligned to IMGT reference sequences. For a sequence to be retained, at least a six-nucleotide match to both a V gene segment and a J gene segment was required. Rearrangements were classified as productive when the CDR3 lacked stop codons and remained in frame with V and J, and all other rearrangements were classified as non-productive. Following IMGT convention, CDR3 was defined as the stretch from the second conserved V-encoded cysteine to the conserved J-encoded phenylalanine. In an earlier analysis of approximately 590 of the donors, sequences lacking an unambiguous match to a single V gene segment were excluded. An earlier analysis of 500 to 600 of the donors classified V segments as functional when productive rearrangements were above 56.7% and as segregating when the standard deviation between donors was above 5%. A statistical classification framework was built for diagnosing cytomegalovirus status from the catalog of TCR beta chain sequences. In a later analysis, TCR nucleotide sequences were compared against IMGT/GENE-DB human TR gene sequences so that V and J genes could be assigned. The TCRdist pipeline was used in a later analysis to assign CDR3 sequences and most-parsimonious VDJ recombination scenarios. A later analysis defined each TCR beta chain by its CDR3 amino acid sequence plus V-gene family, and excluded reads lacking a unique V-gene family. A later analysis removed 550 to 650 highly shared, low-generation-probability nucleotide sequences to deal with suspected cross-contamination and a sequencing artifact. A later analysis calculated a clonal expansion index for each public chain from normalized within-repertoire ranks of inferred template counts. Generation probabilities in a later analysis came from a VDJ recombination model fitted to out-of-frame rearrangements, and those results were checked against IGoR. Hypergeometric tests were used in a later analysis to score TCR-TCR, TCR-HLA and TCR-CMV co-occurrence, with a repertoire-size bias correction applied to the TCR pairs. To estimate false discovery rates, a later analysis permuted the HLA or CMV assignments 20 times. In a later analysis, co-occurring TCRs were grouped using DBSCAN, with TCRdist sequence similarity added in when clustering inside HLA-allele-positive subsets. Repertoires with fewer than 30,000 or more than 120,000 public chains, plus five repertoires with anomalous nucleotide sharing, were excluded from co-occurrence clustering. Drawn from immuneACCESS, this table holds only the in-frame rearrangements with V and J called that TCRdb kept. Clones are partly lost; checked studies trace under half to an unresolved V gene and leave the rest unexplained. The D gene and trimming were derived from the DNA, and the V and J assignments and clone size from that table. The sample includes 90,000 to 150,000 clones, with 81% observed a single time. The top ten clonotypes cover about 2.4% of the sample.

The germline ends are 8 bases apart after V is trimmed by 8 bases and J by 4 bases. From a lookup of the germline V gene (reference sequence), CDR1 and CDR2 are MNHEY and SMNVEV. From its cysteine to its phenylalanine, the CDR3 spans 11 amino acids. Left in the record is the CDR3 DNA by itself, 33 bases read in frame from the first base. What the work shows at the level of the full study, not this receptor alone: A cluster of highly shared sequence variants was judged likely to represent a technical artifact of the sequencing pipeline. The authors suggested that the approach could potentially be generalized to other disease states and immunological phenotypes. In a later genetic analysis, a missense DCLRE1C variant was associated with V-gene and J-gene trimming of TCR beta chains, and the association was replicated in an independent cohort. Three of the identified cytomegalovirus-associated TCR beta chains were confirmed in vitro to be specific for cytomegalovirus antigens. Seventeen rarely observed V segments, including chromosome 9 orphons, were excluded from the earlier analysis of several hundred of the donors because counts were too low. CMV serostatus was the only immune exposure information available for the cohort. Most TCR sequences were seen in very few donors, while some public TCRs were found in many individuals. The classifier was reported to diagnose cytomegalovirus status with high specificity and sensitivity in both the original and validation cohorts. Linkage disequilibrium might explain the correlated functional status among segregating V segments, but an unknown experimental factor could not be excluded. A later analysis found that TCR association rates varied across HLA loci, with DRB1 alleles showing the most associated TCRs and HLA-C alleles the fewest. Because the 87-base-pair reads could not distinguish some IMGT-functional V segments, including TRBV6-2 and TRBV6-3, those segments were excluded. Presence/absence analyses assumed roughly uniform sequencing depth across donors, an assumption that may not hold. Broadly in line with IMGT annotations, most TCR beta V segments showed up in productive rearrangements about 87% or about 30% of the time in an earlier analysis of 450 to 600 of the donors. According to a later analysis, parvovirus B19, influenza, CMV and Epstein-Barr virus appeared linked to several top co-occurrence clusters. When HLA alleles, especially DR and DQ, strongly co-occurred, attributing TCR associations to individual alleles was difficult. According to a later genetic analysis, donors in an Asian-associated ancestry cluster had fewer N-insertions in productive TCRs than the approximately 630-donor mean. Because some donors lacked HLA typing at each locus, the association tests relied only on the typed subset. A later analysis found that most CMV-associated TCR beta chains appeared HLA-restricted, with HLA associations seemingly driven largely by CMV exposure. The study listed 164 TCR beta chains as associated with cytomegalovirus. A further reported finding was that TCR beta sequences accurately predicted the HLA-A and HLA-B alleles for most subjects in the first cohort. In a later analysis, HLA-associated TCR beta chains showed more clonal expansion and lower generation probabilities than non-associated chains that were equally common. Specific HLA alleles were associated with 16,951 TCR beta sequences at a false discovery rate of 0.05 in a later analysis. This cohort had only TCR beta chains sequenced, and the lack of alpha or paired-chain data limited which features could be detected.

In total, roughly 710 healthy bone marrow donors made up the cohort. At the time of sampling, every cohort member was nominally healthy, though immune exposures that went unrecorded were likely present. The donor tested CMV seronegative and was one of the 352 seronegative cohort members. A peripheral blood sample was collected from each donor, and TCR beta sequencing was performed on peripheral blood mononuclear cells. The Qiagen DNeasy Blood Extraction Kit was used to extract genomic DNA from the blood cell samples. Material for sequencing was PBMCs. The chain links TRBV27 with TRBJ1-2; too little of a D gene remains to name it. This clonotype was obtained from a woman aged 40 to 50 in good health and CMV-seronegative. The CDR3: CASPCGYGYTF. At the DNA level, the sequence is TGTGCCAGCCCTTGCGGCTATGGCTACACCTTC.